This T cell receptor (beta chain) was found in a study of regulatory T cells in long-lasting Graves disease (TCRdb year 2021). Concerning the study at large: To count as having persistent Graves' disease, a patient had to have received antithyroid drug treatment for over 5 years with TSH receptor autoantibodies remaining persistently positive. The study was registered as a clinical trial and conducted in China. Peripheral blood TCR sequencing and RNA sequencing compared persistent Graves' disease patients with newly diagnosed Graves' disease patients. A total of around 35 samples underwent TCR sequencing, from roughly 13 patients with persistent Graves' disease and around 20 patients with newly diagnosed Graves' disease. On average, persistent Graves' disease patients in the clinical cohort had been on antithyroid drugs for about 10.3 years.

This clonotype was detected a few times. It has no known antigen specificity. No much larger clone exists at a distance of one base, and base qualities are not known. The library was obtained by multiplex PCR. TCRdb lists the instrument as Illumina HiSeq 4000. To build TCR beta libraries, CDR3 regions were amplified by Arm-PCR using iRepertoire HTBI primers. Before sequencing, the PCR products went through gel purification. Turning to the authors' computational methods: Gene usage analysis of CDR3 amino acid clonotypes used the roughly 62 TRBV and approximately 13 TRBJ segments found across samples. Filtered high-quality paired reads were merged into contigs using COPE and FqMerger. BLAST was used to align contigs to IMGT TRBV, TRBD and TRBJ reference genes, and CDR3 was defined according to IMGT. Any clonotype with a frequency above 0.1% was classified as a highly expanded clone. Shannon entropy was used to measure repertoire diversity, and the Gini coefficient was used to measure V-J evenness. A clonotype found in more than one individual was treated as public. TCRdb redid the processing of the public reads, applying fastp at Q25 and MiXCR, and retained in-frame beta chains. CDR3 protein sequences are deduplicated, and each keeps its most common genes and DNA. It is TCRdb's table, rather than the study itself, that gives the V and J calls and clone size. The sample table records about 470,000 distinct CDR3 sequences; 20% to 25% of these occur just once. Together, the top ten hold less than 9% of the sample.

Sample time point, as interpreted from the label and publication: persistent/refractory GD, antithyroid drugs over 5 years with positive TRAb. RNA was extracted from PBMCs in TRIzol for both TCR sequencing and RNA sequencing. Graves' disease was diagnosed according to American Thyroid Association guidelines. Recruitment of patients was carried out at an endocrinology department in Xi'an, China. Each patient gave 9 to 10 milliliters of peripheral blood, collected in an EDTA anticoagulant tube. PBMCs were isolated by Ficoll Paque Plus density gradient separation without further T cell sorting. RNA quality was checked with an Agilent 2100 Bioanalyzer and agarose gel, and concentration with a NanoDrop 2000. General conclusions and limits of the study: Patients with persistent disease shared more public clonotypes (around 3,000) than newly diagnosed patients did (966). The study examined only peripheral blood because the primary lesion, thyroid tissue, could not be accessed. Sequencing and analysis were limited to the TCR beta chain. As a limitation, the authors acknowledged that the small sample size may reduce accuracy. Lower TCR Shannon entropy and fewer highly expanded clones were observed in persistent Graves' disease patients than in newly diagnosed patients, which suggested clonal expansion.

Sequences were derived from peripheral blood mononuclear cells (PBMCs), sampled when the disease was refractory, from a patient treated with antithyroid drugs. This TCR derives from a female donor with Graves disease.

The CDR3 protein: CASSQGLAGGELFF. DNA sequence: TGTGCCAGCAGCCAGGGACTAGCCGGCGGGGAGCTGTTTTTT. The V and J segments used are TRBV7-2 and TRBJ2-2; 9 of the junction bases match TRBD2. Reading from cysteine to phenylalanine, the CDR3 counts 14 amino acids. CDR3 DNA only is kept here, 42 bases in frame from base 1. The germline V gene provides CDR1 SGHTA and CDR2 FQGNSA. Germline trimming: 5 bases from V, 7 bases from J; junction bases outside gene matches: 5.